The 20 T cell receptor beta chains presented below share a single source sample, sequenced in a study of blood T cell repertoires in COVID-19. Measured with immunoSEQ multiplex PCR; TCRdb has only the in-frame clones, and not every one. The repertoire has over 200,000 clones, about nine tenths of them found once; the top ten carry 15% to 18%. Sequenced sample: PBMCs or T cells enriched from blood (not recorded which). The source of these receptors is a man between 18 and 29 years old who had recovered from COVID-19.

This chain uses TRBV15 with TRBJ2-7, with 7 bases fitting TRBD1. Per the germline V gene, CDR1 is LNHNV and CDR2 is YYDKDF (reference sequence). CDR3 length: 15 residues. V shed 3 bases, J shed 3 bases, and the junction held 8 bases outside the gene matches. CDR3 in DNA: TGTGCCACCAGCAGGCAAAGGGGACAGCACTACGAGCAGTACTTC. Translation: CATSRQRGQHYEQYF.

The J gene is TRBJ2-7, the V gene TRBV4-1; 10 bases are a match to TRBD2. CDR3 length: 16 amino acids. The trim removed 10 bases at V and 2 bases at J, leaving 14 bases unmatched. Germline CDR1 and CDR2: MGHRA and YSYEKL. The CDR3 bases are TGCGCCACTAGTCGCCTAGCGGGAGTTACTACCTACGAGCAGTACTTC. It specifies CATSRLAGVTTYEQYF.

This chain connects TRBV14 to TRBJ1-4; perhaps TRBD1 as D (6 bases). Germline-derived CDR1 and CDR2 are SGHDN and FVKESK. This CDR3 comprises 19 residues. Trimming removed 1 base from V and 7 bases from J, with 25 bases in between. The CDR3 region is CASSQGITRGSRFGEKLFF. CDR3 DNA sequence: TGTGCCAGCAGCCAAGGCATCACCAGGGGCTCGCGGTTTGGTGAAAAACTGTTTTTT.

The chain joins TRBV5-1 to TRBJ2-5; 11 bases are shared with TRBD2. Germline assignment: CDR1 SGHRS and CDR2 YFSETQ. V was clipped by 6 bases and J by 4 bases; unmatched bases: 5. This CDR3 is 14 amino acids long. The CDR3 DNA follows: TGCGCCAGCAACCCAGGACTAGCGGGAGAGACCCAGTACTTC. The encoded protein is CASNPGLAGETQYF.

The chain employs TRBV11-3 and TRBJ2-7, with D perhaps matching TRBD1 (5 bases). The V end was cut by 1 base, the J end by 4 bases, with 14 bases between. Germline assignment: CDR1 SGHNT and CDR2 YENEEA. The CDR3 spans 15 residues. The CDR3 DNA is TGTGCCAGCAGCTTAGTAGGGGCCCTACTTTACGAGCAGTACTTC. It yields the protein CASSLVGALLYEQYF.

The chain is built from TRBV2 and TRBJ1-4, with D unresolved. The CDR3 is made up of 13 amino acids. CDR1 is SNHLY, CDR2 FYNNEI, per germline. The V gene lost 8 bases and the J gene lost 8 bases, with 15 bases spanning the gap. CDR3 in DNA: TGTGCCAGCGACTTACAAGGCGGGGAAAAACTGTTTTTT. Protein: CASDLQGGEKLFF.

CDR3 bases: TGTGCCAGCAGTTTATTGGGGACGGGACAGGCCATCACTGAAGCTTTCTTT. This translates into CASSLLGTGQAITEAFF. The rearrangement uses TRBV28 and TRBJ1-1; 8 bases match TRBD1. Germline V gives CDR1 MDHEN, CDR2 SYDVKM. The length of the CDR3 is 17 residues. With V trimmed by 1 base and J by 4 bases, 11 bases remained unmatched.

The chain uses TRBV19 and TRBJ2-5, with 12 bases that match TRBD1. Germline V gene sequence: CDR1 LNHDA, CDR2 SQIVND (reference sequence). With 9 bases clipped from V and 5 bases from J, the junction kept 7 bases outside the gene matches. This CDR3 spans 14 amino acids. CDR3 residues: CARGTGGLRETQYF. Written as DNA, the CDR3 is TGTGCCAGAGGGACAGGGGGCTTGCGGGAGACCCAGTACTTC.

The chain carries TRBV2 and TRBJ1-1; 8 nucleotides line up with TRBD1. Germline lookup yields CDR1 SNHLY and CDR2 FYNNEI. With 6 bases clipped from V and 3 bases from J, the junction kept 3 bases outside the gene matches. There are 13 residues in the CDR3. The CDR3 here is CASSPDRDTEAFF. Written as DNA, the CDR3 is TGTGCCAGCAGCCCGGACAGGGACACTGAAGCTTTCTTT. Looking up the rest from reference TRBV2 and TRBJ1-1 gives the full variable domain: EPEVTQTPSHQVTQMGQEVILRCVPISNHLYFYWYRQILGQKVEFLVSFYNNEISEKSEIFDDQFSVERPDGSNFTLKIRSTKLEDSAMYFCASSPDRDTEAFFGQGTRLTVV.

The rearrangement joins TRBV18 to TRBJ2-5, with 9 bases matching TRBD2. CDR3 length: 20 amino acids. V shed 0 bases and J 3 bases; nucleotides not matched to a gene: 17. Per germline, CDR1 KGHSH and CDR2 LQKENI. The CDR3 DNA sequence: TGTGCCAGCTCACCACCTTTAGGAGCGGGGGGCGACTTGTACAAAGAGACCCAGTACTTC. Amino acid sequence: CASSPPLGAGGDLYKETQYF.

A few counts support this clone. The V gene is TRBV19, the J gene TRBJ1-2, with D possibly TRBD1 on 6 matching bases. The CDR3 loop spans 15 amino acids. Germline CDR1 reads LNHDA; CDR2 reads SQIVND (reference sequence). V lost 5 bases and J 4 bases, leaving 17 bases between the germline ends. The CDR3 loop is CASSASTGGPYGYTF. The CDR3 bases are TGTGCCAGTAGTGCTTCGACAGGCGGCCCCTATGGCTACACCTTC.

V gene TRBV3-1 (or the pseudogene TRBV3-2) combines with J gene TRBJ2-1; possible D gene TRBD2, 5 bases. The length of the CDR3 is 13 residues. Trimming stripped 1 base from V and 7 bases from J, with 8 bases between. CDR1 and CDR2 (germline): LGHDT, YNNKEL (reference sequence). DNA of the CDR3: TGTGCCAGCAGCCAAGTCGAGCGGAATGAGCAGTTCTTC. This sequence encodes CASSQVERNEQFF.

This clone occurred a few times. The chain joins TRBV28 to TRBJ2-7; 8 bases are shared with TRBD2. Germline V CDR1 and CDR2: MDHEN, SYDVKM. Trimming at V came to 5 bases and at J to 2 bases, leaving 2 bases not matched to a gene. The length of the CDR3 is 13 residues. In DNA form, the CDR3 reads TGTGCCAGCAGTCTACTAGCGGCCTACGAGCAGTACTTC. Protein sequence: CASSLLAAYEQYF.

The chain joins TRBV19 to TRBJ2-1, with D possibly matching TRBD2 (6 bases). The ends were cut back, 7 bases at V and 4 bases at J, with 23 bases in the middle. Germline assignment: CDR1 LNHDA and CDR2 SQIVND (reference sequence). The CDR3 is 17 residues long. The CDR3 loop is CASNEVASGDGYNEQFF. CDR3 nucleotides: TGTGCCAGTAATGAAGTGGCTTCGGGGGATGGGTACAATGAGCAGTTCTTC. Full variable domain (outside the CDR3, taken from reference TRBV19 and TRBJ2-1): DGGITQSPKYLFRKEGQNVTLSCEQNLNHDAMYWYRQDPGQGLRLIYYSQIVNDFQKGDIAEGYSVSREKKESFPLTVTSAQKNPTAFYLCASNEVASGDGYNEQFFGPGTRLTVL.

The V and J genes are TRBV6-5 and TRBJ1-1; D not certain. The V and J ends lost 4 bases and 8 bases respectively, with 17 bases between them. CDR1 is MNHEY, CDR2 SVGAGI, per germline. This CDR3 has 14 residues. For the CDR3, the DNA is TGTGCCAGCAGTTTGATGGGAGGTTCCGGGGAAGCTTTCTTT. Its protein is CASSLMGGSGEAFF.

The chain joins TRBV27 to TRBJ2-7, with D maybe TRBD1 (7 bases). The CDR3 has 13 residues. V was clipped by 8 bases and J by 5 bases, with 16 bases between them. Germline CDR1 and CDR2: MNHEY and SMNVEV (reference sequence). The CDR3 loop reads CASGRQGGNEQYF. DNA for the CDR3: TGTGCCAGCGGGCGACAGGGCGGGAACGAGCAGTACTTC.

The rearrangement uses TRBV13 and TRBJ2-1; 7 nucleotides match TRBD2. J was trimmed by 2 bases and V by 5 bases; bases with no gene match: 12. The CDR3 consists of 17 residues. Germline V lookup: CDR1 PRHDT, CDR2 FYEKMQ (reference sequence). CDR3 loop: CASSVRAGPYTYNEQFF. DNA of the CDR3: TGTGCCAGCAGCGTAAGAGCGGGACCATACACCTACAATGAGCAGTTCTTC.

The V gene is TRBV6-5, the J gene TRBJ1-5; D gene uncertain. V dropped 2 bases and J dropped 0 bases, with 8 bases sitting between them. From germline, CDR1 is MNHEY and CDR2 SVGAGI. The CDR3 has 15 residues. CDR3: CASSYKPYSNQPQHF. CDR3 in DNA: TGTGCCAGCAGTTACAAGCCTTATAGCAATCAGCCCCAGCATTTT.

The chain joins TRBV7-8 to TRBJ2-3, with D tentatively TRBD2 (5 bases). Trimming removed 5 bases from V and 4 bases from J, with 22 bases in between. The CDR3 is made up of 17 amino acids. Germline values: CDR1 SGHVS, CDR2 FQNEAQ. The CDR3 nucleotides are TGTGCCAGCAGCCCAAATTACGGGCTAGGAGGTCCAGATACGCAGTATTTT. This codes for CASSPNYGLGGPDTQYF.

This clone was seen once. The chain has TRBV6-5 and TRBJ1-4, with D possibly TRBD1 on 5 matching bases. From germline, CDR1 is MNHEY and CDR2 SVGAGI. The CDR3 runs to 12 residues. With 4 bases removed from V and 11 bases from J, the gap between germline ends came to 11 bases. The CDR3 is CASSSQGSKLFF. The CDR3 DNA sequence: TGTGCCAGCAGTTCTCAGGGTTCCAAACTGTTTTTT.